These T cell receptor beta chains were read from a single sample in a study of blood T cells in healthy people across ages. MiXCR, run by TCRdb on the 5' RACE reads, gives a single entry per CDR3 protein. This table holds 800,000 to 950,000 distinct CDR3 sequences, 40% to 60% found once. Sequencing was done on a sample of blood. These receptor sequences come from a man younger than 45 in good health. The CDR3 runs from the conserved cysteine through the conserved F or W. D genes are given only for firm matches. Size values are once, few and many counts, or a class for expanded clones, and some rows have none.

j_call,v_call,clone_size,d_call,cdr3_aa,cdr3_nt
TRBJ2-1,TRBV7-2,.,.,CASSFLEPSYNEQFF,TGTGCCAGCAGCTTCCTCGAGCCTTCCTACAATGAGCAGTTCTTC
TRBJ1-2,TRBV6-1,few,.,CASSETANYGYTF,TGTGCCAGCAGTGAAACAGCTAACTATGGCTACACCTTC
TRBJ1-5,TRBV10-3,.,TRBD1,CATDRAGSNQPQHF,TGTGCCACCGACAGGGCCGGGAGCAATCAGCCCCAGCATTTT
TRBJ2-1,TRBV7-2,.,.,CASSFLGQPYNEQFF,TGTGCCAGCAGCTTCCTCGGACAGCCCTACAATGAGCAGTTCTTC
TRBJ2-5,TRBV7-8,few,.,CASKRGETQYF,TGTGCCAGTAAACGGGGCGAGACCCAGTACTTC
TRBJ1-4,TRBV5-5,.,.,CASSSLPGPGDEKLFF,TGTGCCAGCAGCTCTTTACCGGGCCCAGGGGATGAAAAACTGTTTTTT
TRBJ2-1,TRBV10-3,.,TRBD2,CAISEGGTSRSEQFF,TGTGCCATCAGTGAGGGAGGGACTAGCCGATCTGAGCAGTTCTTC
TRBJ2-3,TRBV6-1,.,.,CASRPGTRTDTQYF,TGTGCCAGCAGGCCCGGGACACGGACAGATACGCAGTATTTT
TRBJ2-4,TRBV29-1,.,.,CSVPDGVSKNIQYF,TGCAGCGTCCCTGACGGAGTGTCCAAAAACATTCAGTACTTC
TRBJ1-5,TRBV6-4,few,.,CASSPEVGQPQHF,TGTGCCAGCAGTCCCGAGGTGGGTCAGCCCCAGCATTTT
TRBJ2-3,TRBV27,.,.,CASSDATDTQYF,TGTGCCAGCAGTGACGCCACAGATACGCAGTATTTT
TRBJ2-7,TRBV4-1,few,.,CASSQDPGKYEQYF,TGCGCCAGCAGCCAAGATCCGGGAAAATACGAGCAGTACTTC
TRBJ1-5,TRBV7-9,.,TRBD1,CASSSGQLGNQPQHF,TGTGCCAGCAGCTCGGGACAGTTGGGGAATCAGCCCCAGCATTTT
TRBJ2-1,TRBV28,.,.,CASSRGLGNEQFF,TGTGCCAGCAGTCGAGGTTTAGGCAATGAGCAGTTCTTC
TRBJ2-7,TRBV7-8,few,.,CASSLDTDEQYF,TGTGCCAGCAGCCTCGACACCGACGAGCAGTACTTC
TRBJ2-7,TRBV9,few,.,CASSVSQESYEQYF,TGTGCCAGCAGCGTATCGCAGGAGTCCTACGAGCAGTACTTC
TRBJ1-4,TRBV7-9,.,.,CASSPLEGVVNEKLFF,TGTGCCAGCAGCCCTCTCGAGGGGGTTGTGAATGAAAAACTGTTTTTT
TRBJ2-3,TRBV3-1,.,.,CASSRDDRQYF,TGTGCCAGCAGCCGGGACGATAGGCAGTATTTT
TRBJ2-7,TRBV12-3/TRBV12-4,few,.,CASSGQSRVYEQYF,TGTGCCAGCAGCGGACAGAGTAGAGTCTACGAGCAGTACTTC
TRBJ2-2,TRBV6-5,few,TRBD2,CASSYSGGGPHGELFF,TGTGCCAGCAGTTACTCTGGCGGGGGGCCCCACGGGGAGCTGTTTTTT
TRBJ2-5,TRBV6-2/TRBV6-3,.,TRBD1,CASSQGQGKNFQETQYF,TGTGCCAGCAGCCAGGGACAGGGGAAGAACTTCCAAGAGACCCAGTACTTC
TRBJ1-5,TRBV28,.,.,CASSTEITDYSNQPQHF,TGTGCCAGCAGCACCGAGATCACAGATTATAGCAATCAGCCCCAGCATTTT
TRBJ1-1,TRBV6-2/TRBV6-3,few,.,CASSYRIGQNTEAFF,TGTGCCAGCAGTTACCGGATTGGTCAGAACACTGAAGCTTTCTTT
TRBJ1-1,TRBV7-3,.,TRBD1,CASSPSTGGETEAFF,TGTGCCAGCAGCCCGTCGACAGGGGGGGAGACTGAAGCTTTCTTT
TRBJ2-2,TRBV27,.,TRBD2,CASSPRGGPITGELFF,TGTGCCAGCAGTCCCCGCGGGGGACCAATAACCGGGGAGCTGTTTTTT
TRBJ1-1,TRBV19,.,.,CASMESMNTEAFF,TGTGCCAGTATGGAGTCAATGAACACTGAAGCTTTCTTT
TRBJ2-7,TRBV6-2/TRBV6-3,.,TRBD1,CAIRVTGTGTYEQYF,TGTGCCATCCGAGTTACCGGGACAGGGACCTACGAGCAGTACTTC
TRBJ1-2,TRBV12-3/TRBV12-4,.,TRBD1,CASSLRPGGQGYTF,TGTGCCAGCAGTTTACGGCCAGGGGGGCAGGGCTACACCTTC
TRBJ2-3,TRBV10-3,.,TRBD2,CAISERLSGDTDTQYF,TGTGCCATCAGTGAGCGTCTTAGCGGGGACACAGATACGCAGTATTTT
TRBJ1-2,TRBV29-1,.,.,CSVGDDRSNYGYTF,TGCAGCGTAGGGGATGACAGATCTAACTATGGCTACACCTTC
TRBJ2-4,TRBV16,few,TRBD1,CASSQTGEDIQYF,TGTGCCAGCAGCCAGACAGGGGAGGACATTCAGTACTTC
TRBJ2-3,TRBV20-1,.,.,CSASPGLGTDTQYF,TGCAGTGCTAGCCCGGGACTTGGCACAGATACGCAGTATTTT
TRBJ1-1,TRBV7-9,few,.,CASSHVGGTGTLNTEAFF,TGTGCCAGCAGCCACGTGGGGGGCACAGGGACCCTGAACACTGAAGCTTTCTTT
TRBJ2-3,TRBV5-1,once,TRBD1,CASSPPGTGNADTQYF,TGCGCCAGCAGCCCGCCGGGGACAGGGAATGCAGATACGCAGTATTTT
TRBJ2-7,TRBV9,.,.,CASSVAPLTTNEQYF,TGTGCCAGCAGCGTGGCCCCTCTCACTACGAACGAGCAGTACTTC
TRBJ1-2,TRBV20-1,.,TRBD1,CSADDRAANYGYTF,TGCAGTGCGGACGACAGGGCCGCTAACTATGGCTACACCTTC
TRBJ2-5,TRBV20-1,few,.,CSARVPTGIQETQYF,TGCAGTGCTAGAGTACCGACAGGCATCCAAGAGACCCAGTACTTC
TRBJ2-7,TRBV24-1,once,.,CATADGAYEQYF,TGTGCCACCGCGGACGGGGCCTACGAGCAGTACTTC
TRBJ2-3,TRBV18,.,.,CASSVYEGSTDTQYF,TGTGCCAGCTCAGTATATGAGGGTAGCACAGATACGCAGTATTTT
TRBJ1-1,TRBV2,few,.,CASGAVENTEAFF,TGTGCCAGCGGGGCTGTGGAGAACACTGAAGCTTTCTTT
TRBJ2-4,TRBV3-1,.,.,CASSPSGAANIQYF,TGTGCCAGCAGCCCGTCCGGGGCGGCAAACATTCAGTACTTC
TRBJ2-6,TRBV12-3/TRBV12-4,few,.,CASSLTAPGANVLTF,TGTGCCAGCAGTTTAACAGCCCCTGGGGCCAACGTCCTGACTTTC
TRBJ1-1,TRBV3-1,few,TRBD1,CASSQTGWDTEAFF,TGTGCCAGCAGCCAGACAGGGTGGGACACTGAAGCTTTCTTT
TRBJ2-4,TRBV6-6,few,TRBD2,CASKPAGNDLAKNIQYF,TGTGCCAGCAAACCAGCGGGGAATGATCTAGCCAAAAACATTCAGTACTTC
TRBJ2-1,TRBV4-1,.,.,CASSHSREQFF,TGCGCCAGCAGCCATAGCCGTGAGCAGTTCTTC
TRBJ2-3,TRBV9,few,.,CASSVEGEKGDTQYF,TGTGCCAGCAGCGTAGAGGGTGAGAAGGGTGATACGCAGTATTTT
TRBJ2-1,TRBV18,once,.,CASSPATSPMQFF,TGTGCCAGCTCCCCAGCGACGTCGCCTATGCAGTTCTTC
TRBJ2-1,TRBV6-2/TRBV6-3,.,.,CASSYPSGAYEQFF,TGTGCCAGCAGTTACCCTTCTGGGGCCTATGAGCAGTTCTTC